The T cell receptor (beta chain) under discussion was sequenced for a study of blood T cell repertoires in COVID-19 (dated by TCRdb to the early 2020s). Context from the whole study: Samples covering the acute and convalescent phases of COVID-19 were provided by collaborators in the United States, Italy and Spain. The material from the prospective study consisted of cDNA or gDNA derived from T cells, B-cell-depleted T cells, or PBMCs. Subjects who had been exposed to COVID-19, were actively infected with it, or had recovered from it provided the deeply sampled blood TCRbeta repertoires that made up the dataset. The repertoires were released in a freely available public database meant as a resource for research on the immune response to SARS-CoV-2. The samples were drawn from two sources: the first 160 participants of the ongoing ImmuneRACE study, and approximately 1,300 subjects contributed by 6 global collaborators. Sample metadata almost always included a de-identified subject ID, COVID-19 status, age in years and sex. Where available, HLA class I and class II types were obtained from metadata supplied by the sample provider rather than from assay-based typing.

As regards this clone: Its antigen is not yet known. Per-base qualities were not stored, and no clone one base away is much larger.

Collaborating institutions collected whole blood in K2EDTA tubes following their own protocols. For TCRbeta analysis, collaborator samples were shipped as frozen whole blood, as isolated PBMCs, or as DNA extracted from either sample type. The full study reports these points: How much clinical and demographic metadata was included differed by source and by participant, and the metadata was provided uncurated.

The immunoSEQ Assay, a bias-controlled multiplex PCR, was used to amplify TCRbeta CDR3 regions from genomic DNA. The published analysis was carried out like this. Nucleated cell counts per sample were estimated from amplification of reference gene primers within the assay. To quantify the absolute abundance of each unique TCRbeta CDR3 rearrangement, sequence reads were collapsed and filtered. Productive Simpson clonality was computed per sample as the square root of Simpson's diversity index over productive rearrangements. TCRdb took this table from immuneACCESS and kept in-frame rearrangements with V and J called. Such tables lack part of the clones; where checked against another copy, unresolved V genes explain under half of the gap, and the rest is unexplained. V and J calls and clone size follow that table, whereas D and trimming were derived from the DNA. The table for this sample lists about 99,000 clones; around 84% of them were counted only once. Roughly 1.9% of the sample is in the top ten clones.

Spanning cysteine to phenylalanine, the CDR3 consists of 14 amino acids. Only the CDR3 part of the read is kept: 42 bases, read in frame from the first base. Based on the germline V gene, the CDR1 and CDR2 sequences are SNHLY and FYNNEI. Cut back by 5 bases and 1 base, the V and J ends lie 11 bases apart. Sequenced: peripheral blood. This clonotype was obtained from a man between 65 and 80 years old with active or convalescent COVID-19. The rearranged chain carries TRBV2 and TRBJ1-1; a tentative D call is TRBD1 (5 bases match). The CDR3 region has the sequence CASSTTEQNTEAFF. DNA sequence: TGTGCCAGCAGTACGACAGAACAGAACACTGAAGCTTTCTTT.